Listed here are 30 T cell receptor beta chains from one sample, sequenced in a study of identical twins. TCRdb passed the 5' RACE reads through MiXCR, listing each CDR3 protein once. Of hundreds of thousands of distinct CDR3 sequences listed, about 8.9% are singletons. Separately, the same data were catalogued under a study of yellow fever vaccine responses in identical twins.

Sequencing was performed on memory (CD45RO+) T cells sorted from blood. The receptors were gathered from a woman aged 18-29 years in good health.

This clonotype was seen many times. The V and J genes are TRBV5-1 and TRBJ2-7; 9 bases are shared with TRBD1. This CDR3 spans 15 amino acids. The trim removed 5 bases at V and 7 bases at J, leaving 13 bases unmatched. Germline V gives CDR1 SGHRS, CDR2 YFSETQ. CDR3 loop: CASRITGTGTNEQYF. As DNA, the CDR3 is TGCGCCAGCAGAATCACCGGGACAGGGACTAATGAGCAGTACTTC.

This clonotype was observed a few times. The chain couples TRBV4-2 to TRBJ2-7; D remains ambiguous. V lost 1 base, J lost 2 bases, and 15 bases lay in between. The CDR3 has 16 residues. Germline assignment: CDR1 LGHNA and CDR2 YNFKEQ. The CDR3 nucleotides are TGTGCCAGCAGCCAAGGGGCAGGAAGGTTCGCCTACGAGCAGTACTTC. The encoded protein is CASSQGAGRFAYEQYF.

This clonotype was seen more than once but under ten times. The J gene is TRBJ1-5, the V gene TRBV29-1; D call uncertain. Trimming left V 6 bases short and J 0 bases short, with 12 bases between. CDR3 length equals 14 residues. The germline gives CDR1 SQVTM, CDR2 ANQGSEA. CDR3 bases: TGCAGCGTCCCCTCTCCAATTAGCAATCAGCCCCAGCATTTT. Residues: CSVPSPISNQPQHF.

The chain uses TRBV15 and TRBJ2-5, with a weak D call TRBD1 (5 bases). Germline values: CDR1 LNHNV, CDR2 YYDKDF (reference sequence). V was clipped by 5 bases and J by 5 bases, with 18 bases between them. The CDR3 has 15 amino acids. CDR3 coding DNA: TGTGCCACCAGCCGCTTGGGGCATCCTGAGGAGACCCAGTACTTC. Translation gives CATSRLGHPEETQYF. Full variable domain (remainder filled in from reference TRBV15 and TRBJ2-5): DAMVIQNPRYQVTQFGKPVTLSCSQTLNHNVMYWYQQKSSQAPKLLFHYYDKDFNNEADTPDNFQSRRPNTSFCFLDIRSPGLGDTAMYLCATSRLGHPEETQYFGPGTRLLVL.

This clonotype was observed a few times. The chain carries TRBV12-3 or TRBV12-4 and TRBJ2-7, with D perhaps TRBD1 or TRBD2 (5 bases each). The CDR3 loop spans 14 amino acids. The V end lost 5 bases, the J end lost 1 base, and 12 bases lay between the germline ends. The CDR3 loop is CASSPRDGSYEQYF. The CDR3 bases are TGTGCCAGCAGTCCCCGGGACGGATCCTACGAGCAGTACTTC.

Only a few counts were recorded for this clonotype. The chain has TRBV7-2 and TRBJ2-3; D possibly corresponds to TRBD1 (5 bases). The CDR3 sequence is 15 residues long. Trimming left V 1 base short and J 2 bases short, with 10 bases between. Germline loops: CDR1 SGHTA, CDR2 FQGNSA. CDR3 protein: CASSLGDSFTDTQYF. CDR3 in DNA: TGTGCCAGCAGCTTAGGAGACAGCTTCACAGATACGCAGTATTTT. The whole variable domain, remainder taken from reference TRBV7-2 and TRBJ2-3, is GAGVSQSPSNKVTEKGKDVELRCDPISGHTALYWYRQSLGQGLEFLIYFQGNSAPDKSGLPSDRFSAERTGGSVSTLTIQRTQQEDSAVYLCASSLGDSFTDTQYFGPGTRLTVL.

This clonotype has a count of ten or more. This rearrangement joins TRBV3-1 to TRBJ1-2; a possible D gene is TRBD1 (5 bases). There are 15 residues in the CDR3. Trimming removed 0 bases from V and 2 bases from J, with 10 bases in between. Germline-derived CDR1 and CDR2 are LGHDT and YNNKEL (reference sequence). The CDR3 region is CASSQEEAGNYGYTF. The DNA for the CDR3 is TGTGCCAGCAGCCAAGAGGAGGCAGGGAACTATGGCTACACCTTC.

A few counts support this clonotype. This chain connects TRBV11-2 to TRBJ2-7, with D unclear. CDR3 size: 13 residues. V was trimmed by 4 bases and J by 3 bases, leaving 10 bases between them. Germline V gene lookup returns CDR1 SGHAT and CDR2 FQNNGV. Here the CDR3 DNA reads TGTGCCAGCAGCTCTCTCGGGCGCTACGAGCAGTACTTC. This gives the protein CASSSLGRYEQYF. The complete variable domain, with remaining parts taken from reference TRBV11-2 and TRBJ2-7, reads EAGVAQSPRYKIIEKRQSVAFWCNPISGHATLYWYQQILGQGPKLLIQFQNNGVVDDSQLPKDRFSAERLKGVDSTLKIQPAKLEDSAVYLCASSSLGRYEQYFGPGTRLTVT.

This clonotype came up a few times. The chain joins TRBV2 to TRBJ2-5; 7 positions match TRBD1. The CDR3 length is 13 residues. The trim removed 6 bases at V and 3 bases at J, leaving 4 bases unmatched. Germline V CDR1 and CDR2: SNHLY, FYNNEI. The CDR3 protein is CASSGTAKETQYF. The CDR3 coding sequence is TGTGCCAGCAGCGGGACAGCAAAAGAGACCCAGTACTTC.

The J gene is TRBJ1-1, the V gene TRBV12-3 or TRBV12-4; D call uncertain. The CDR3 has 12 residues. Trimming left V 4 bases short and J 10 bases short, with 13 bases between. The CDR3 DNA reads TGTGCCAGCAGTTCTTTCCCCCCTGGAGCTTTCTTT. This sequence encodes CASSSFPPGAFF.

The chain recombines TRBV6-1 with TRBJ2-7; 7 bases match TRBD1. Germline trimming cut 8 bases from V and 2 bases from J; bases unmatched to any gene: 12. The CDR3 has 15 amino acids. Germline lookup yields CDR1 MNHNS and CDR2 SASEGT. CDR3 in amino acids: CASDESLRGPYEQYV. The DNA for the CDR3 is TGTGCCAGCGACGAATCCTTGAGGGGGCCCTACGAGCAGTACGTC.

This clonotype was observed at least ten times. J is TRBJ1-6 and V is TRBV5-1, with 10 bases that match TRBD1. V lost 4 bases, J lost 4 bases, and 8 bases stayed unmatched. The CDR3 length is 17 residues. Germline lookup yields CDR1 SGHRS and CDR2 YFSETQ. The CDR3 nucleotides read TGCGCCAGCAGCCCTGGACAGGGGGGATCGTATAATTCACCCCTCCACTTT. It specifies CASSPGQGGSYNSPLHF.

The gene calls are TRBV20-1 and TRBJ2-5, with D perhaps being TRBD1 or TRBD2 (6 bases each). The CDR3 extends over 15 amino acids. V shed 6 bases and J shed 2 bases, with 19 bases lying between them. Germline values: CDR1 DFQATT, CDR2 SNEGSKA (reference sequence). In nucleotides, the CDR3 is TGCAGTGCCAAAGTCGGGGGCTTCAATCAAGAGACCCAGTACTTC. Encoded protein: CSAKVGGFNQETQYF.

This clonotype was detected ten times or more. J is TRBJ2-7 and V is TRBV28, with D perhaps matching TRBD1 (6 bases). CDR1 and CDR2 (germline): MDHEN, SYDVKM. The CDR3 is made up of 13 amino acids. The V end was cut by 6 bases, the J end by 1 base, with 10 bases between. In DNA form, the CDR3 reads TGTGCCAGCAGGAGGGACACTTCCTACGAGCAGTACTTC. Amino acids: CASRRDTSYEQYF.

The gene calls are TRBV7-2 and TRBJ1-3; no clear D. The CDR3 spans 14 residues. Trimming left V 8 bases short and J 0 bases short, with 11 bases between. Looked up from germline, CDR1 is SGHTA and CDR2 is FQGNSA. CDR3 protein: CASGPYLSGNTIYF. Here the CDR3 DNA reads TGTGCCAGCGGCCCATATCTCTCTGGAAACACCATATATTTT.

The rearrangement joins TRBV14 to TRBJ2-1; 7 bases fit TRBD2. The V gene end was trimmed by 2 bases and the J gene end by 7 bases; junction bases not matched to a gene: 17. This CDR3 contains 18 residues. From germline, CDR1 is SGHDN and CDR2 FVKESK. This CDR3 reads CASSQPLGSSGNRNEQFF. CDR3 coding DNA: TGTGCCAGCAGCCAACCCCTAGGCTCTAGCGGAAATCGAAATGAGCAGTTCTTC.

The chain has TRBV29-1 and TRBJ2-7, with 10 bases lining up with TRBD1. J gave up 4 bases and V 6 bases, and 15 bases lay outside the gene matches. Per germline, CDR1 SQVTM and CDR2 ANQGSEA. This CDR3 is 16 amino acids long. CDR3 bases: TGCAGCGTCGGCAGGTTTCGGGACAGGGGAGGGTACGAGCAGTACTTC. Translation gives CSVGRFRDRGGYEQYF.

CDR3 protein: CASTRGQGANQPQHF. CDR3 nucleotides: TGTGCCAGCACCCGGGGGCAGGGGGCTAATCAGCCCCAGCATTTT. The chain is built from TRBV6-1 and TRBJ1-5; 8 bases align to TRBD1. Germline V CDR1 and CDR2: MNHNS, SASEGT. CDR3 length: 15 residues. Trimming cost V 7 bases and J 4 bases; bases outside gene matches: 9.

This chain uses TRBV20-1 with TRBJ2-3; D is ambiguous. The CDR3 runs to 12 residues. V was trimmed by 7 bases and J by 6 bases, leaving 14 bases between them. CDR1 DFQATT and CDR2 SNEGSKA come from the germline V gene (reference sequence). CDR3 sequence (DNA): TGCAGTGTTCCCTCGAGTGGGGATACGCAGTATTTT. Its protein product is CSVPSSGDTQYF.

This clonotype was counted at least ten times. The chain combines TRBV12-3 or TRBV12-4 with TRBJ2-1, with a tentative D call TRBD2 (7 bases). Trimming took 4 bases from V and 5 from J, leaving 15 bases between them. The CDR3 totals 15 residues. CDR3 nucleotides: TGTGCCAGCAGTTCCGCGGGGAGGGGGGACAATGAGCAGTTCTTC. This translates into CASSSAGRGDNEQFF.

This clonotype was seen a few times. The gene calls are TRBV3-1 and TRBJ2-5; 12 bases line up with TRBD2. The length of the CDR3 is 16 residues. J was trimmed by 6 bases and V by 1 base; bases with no gene match: 6. Per the germline V gene, CDR1 is LGHDT and CDR2 is YNNKEL (reference sequence). Written as DNA, the CDR3 is TGTGCCAGCAGCCAAGGAACACTAGCGGGAGGTCAGACCCAGTACTTC. This sequence encodes CASSQGTLAGGQTQYF.

The chain couples TRBV10-2 to TRBJ2-7; 14 bases are a match to TRBD2. J lost 6 bases, V lost 7 bases, and 8 bases had no gene match. CDR1 is WSHSY, CDR2 SAAADI, per germline. The CDR3 has 15 residues. The CDR3 nucleotides read TGCGCCAGCACCGGACTAGCGGGAGGTCAATCCGAGCAGTACTTC. It codes for CASTGLAGGQSEQYF.

The table lists this clonotype with a count of one. V usage is TRBV18 and J usage is TRBJ1-1; 7 bases align to TRBD1. The V and J ends lost 6 bases and 1 base, in that order; junction bases with no gene match: 8. Germline CDR1 KGHSH, CDR2 LQKENI. The CDR3 contains 15 residues. The CDR3: CASSQRTGKNTEAFF. Written as DNA, the CDR3 is TGTGCCAGCTCCCAAAGGACAGGAAAGAACACTGAAGCTTTCTTT.

The chain is built from TRBV19 and TRBJ2-7; 11 bases agree with TRBD2. Germline V lookup: CDR1 LNHDA, CDR2 SQIVND (reference sequence). With V trimmed by 3 bases and J by 5 bases, 9 bases remained unmatched. The length of the CDR3 is 16 residues. DNA of the CDR3: TGTGCCAGTAGTATCTTCACTAGCGGGAGATCACACGAGCAGTACTTC. Protein product: CASSIFTSGRSHEQYF. The full variable domain, its missing parts supplied by reference TRBV19 and TRBJ2-7, is DGGITQSPKYLFRKEGQNVTLSCEQNLNHDAMYWYRQDPGQGLRLIYYSQIVNDFQKGDIAEGYSVSREKKESFPLTVTSAQKNPTAFYLCASSIFTSGRSHEQYFGPGTRLTVT.

This clonotype was counted only a few times. V usage is TRBV21-1 and J usage is TRBJ2-2; no DNA check was done on the table's D call, TRBD1. TRBV21-1 is labeled a pseudogene. The CDR3 is made up of 17 amino acids. The CDR3 nucleotides are TGTGCCAGCAGCAAAGTTCCCGGGACAGACAACACCGGGGAGCTGTTTTTT. This codes for CASSKVPGTDNTGELFF.

This clonotype has a count of ten or more. This chain links TRBV12-3 or TRBV12-4 with TRBJ1-1; weak D call: TRBD1 (6 bases). The CDR3 is made up of 14 amino acids. Trimming shortened V by 0 bases and J by 4 bases, and 9 bases separated the two germline ends. The CDR3 DNA is TGTGCCAGCAGTTTAGCCGGGGGCCCCACTGAAGCTTTCTTT. Translation: CASSLAGGPTEAFF.

This clonotype was counted many times. V usage is TRBV24-1 and J usage is TRBJ2-1, with D perhaps matching TRBD1 (5 bases). This CDR3 has 17 residues. The V gene's germline CDR1 is KGHDR and CDR2 SFDVKD. V lost 7 bases to trimming and J lost 0 bases, with 18 bases between them. The CDR3 nucleotides are TGTGCCACCAGCCGAGCGACCAGGGTGGGCTCCTACAATGAGCAGTTCTTC. This codes for CATSRATRVGSYNEQFF.

This clonotype has ten or more counts. One end of the junction fails to match germline, which may point to a read error. The chain couples TRBV12-3 or TRBV12-4 to TRBJ2-5, with D maybe TRBD2 (7 bases). The CDR3 loop spans 11 amino acids. The CDR3 bases are TGTGCCAGCAGTTTGGGGGGGGCCACGGACTTC. Amino acid sequence: CASSLGGATDF.

The chain links TRBV4-2 to TRBJ2-5; D is perhaps TRBD1 or TRBD2 (5 bases each). V was clipped by 1 base and J by 5 bases, with 11 bases between them. The CDR3 spans 14 residues. Germline V gene lookup returns CDR1 LGHNA and CDR2 YNFKEQ. The CDR3 sequence is CASSQAGDDETQYF. The CDR3 DNA follows: TGTGCCAGCAGCCAAGCCGGGGACGACGAGACCCAGTACTTC.

This clonotype turned up a few times. The rearrangement joins TRBV20-1 to TRBJ1-4, with 8 nucleotides matching TRBD1. With V trimmed by 6 bases and J by 8 bases, 14 bases remained unmatched. The CDR3 is made up of 15 amino acids. The V gene's germline CDR1 is DFQATT and CDR2 SNEGSKA (reference sequence). CDR3: CSAPLPQGAREKLFF. Written as DNA, the CDR3 is TGCAGTGCCCCATTGCCTCAGGGGGCCCGGGAAAAACTGTTTTTT.